The entry below describes one T cell receptor beta chain. Its antigen is unidentified. The CDR3 totals 15 residues. Germline V CDR1 and CDR2: SGHNT, YYREEE (reference sequence). V was trimmed by 2 bases and J by 1 base, leaving 9 bases between them. The repertoire was sequenced with immunoSEQ multiplex PCR; TCRdb's copy has only in-frame clones and lacks some. This table has tens of thousands of clones, less than 90% appearing once. These data originate in a study of a mutant IDH1 vaccine in newly diagnosed glioma. About the research overall: Vaccines began 4-6 weeks after radiotherapy alone, or with temozolomide cycles. Treated patients comprised approximately 60% males and approximately 38% females, mean age about 40 years. Study-level findings and limits: The authors found pseudoprogression apparently unrelated to changes in top peripheral T cell clonotypes.

Described time point: week 47, end of study. Each dose delivered 300 ug of mutant IDH1 20-mer peptide subcutaneously with imiquimod. The receptor was isolated from a man aged 25 to 40 with glioma. This sample comprised PBMCs, obtained from a glioma patient whose treatment included an IDH1 peptide vaccine. The chain recombines TRBV5-4 with TRBJ2-2; no clear D. The CDR3: CASSFLSRNTGELFF. DNA for the CDR3: TGTGCCAGCAGCTTTCTATCGAGGAACACCGGGGAGCTGTTTTTT.